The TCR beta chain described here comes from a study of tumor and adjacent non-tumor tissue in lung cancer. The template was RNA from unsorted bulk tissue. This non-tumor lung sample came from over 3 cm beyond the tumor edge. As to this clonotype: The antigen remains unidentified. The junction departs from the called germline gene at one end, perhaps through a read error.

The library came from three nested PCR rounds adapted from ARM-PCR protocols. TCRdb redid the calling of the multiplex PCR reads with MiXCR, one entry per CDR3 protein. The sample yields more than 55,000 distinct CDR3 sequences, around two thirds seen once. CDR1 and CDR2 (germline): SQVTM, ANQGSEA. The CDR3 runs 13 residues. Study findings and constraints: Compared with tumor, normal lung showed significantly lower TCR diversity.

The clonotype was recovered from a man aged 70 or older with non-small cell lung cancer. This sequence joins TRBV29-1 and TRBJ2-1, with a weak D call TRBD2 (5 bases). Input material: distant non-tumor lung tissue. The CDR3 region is CSVTQVSVREQFF. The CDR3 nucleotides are TGTAGCGTTACGCAGGTCAGCGTCCGTGAGCAGTTCTTC.